This T cell receptor (beta chain) originates from a study of blood T cell repertoires in COVID-19. At the level of the study: Researchers got acute and convalescent COVID-19 samples from the United States, Italy and Spain. Nucleic acid was either cDNA or gDNA, and it came from T cells, B-cell-depleted T cells, or PBMCs.

Original processing methods: Amplifying reference gene primers gave estimates of nucleated cell counts. Sequenced by immunoSEQ multiplex PCR; TCRdb stores in-frame clones only, minus some. V and J calls and clone size are as listed in that table; D and trimming were resolved from the DNA. Of approximately 140,000 clones in the sample, roughly 79% were seen once. The germline V gene has CDR1 SGHRS and CDR2 YFSETQ. Trimming removed 4 bases from V and 3 bases from J, with 16 bases in between. There are 15 residues in the CDR3. This clonotype was obtained from a human donor with acute or convalescent COVID-19. The donor label of this sample is uncertain. The chain carries TRBV5-1 and TRBJ1-1, with no clear D. The material sequenced was peripheral blood. The CDR3, as DNA: TGCGCCAGCAGCCAGACCCCTCGGGGAGACACTGAAGCTTTCTTT. It yields the protein CASSQTPRGDTEAFF.